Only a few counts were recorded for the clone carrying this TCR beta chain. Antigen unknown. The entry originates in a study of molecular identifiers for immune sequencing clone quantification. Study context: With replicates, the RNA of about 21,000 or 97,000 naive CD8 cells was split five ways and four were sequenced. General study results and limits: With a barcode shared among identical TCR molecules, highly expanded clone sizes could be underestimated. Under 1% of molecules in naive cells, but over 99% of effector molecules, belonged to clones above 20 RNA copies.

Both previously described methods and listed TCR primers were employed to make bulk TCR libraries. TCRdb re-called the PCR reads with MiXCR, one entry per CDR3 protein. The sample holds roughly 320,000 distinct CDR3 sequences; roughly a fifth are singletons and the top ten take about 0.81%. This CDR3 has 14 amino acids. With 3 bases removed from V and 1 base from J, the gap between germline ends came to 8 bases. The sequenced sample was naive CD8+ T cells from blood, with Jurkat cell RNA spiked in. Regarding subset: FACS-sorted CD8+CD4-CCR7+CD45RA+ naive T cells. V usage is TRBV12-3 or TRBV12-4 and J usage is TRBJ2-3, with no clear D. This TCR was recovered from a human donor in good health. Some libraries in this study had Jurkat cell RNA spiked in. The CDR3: CASSFVRGTDTQYF. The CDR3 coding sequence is TGTGCCAGCAGTTTCGTCAGAGGCACAGATACGCAGTATTTT.